This is a list of T cell receptor beta chains from one sample in a study of T cell responses to AZD1222 COVID-19 vaccine. The method was immunoSEQ multiplex PCR; TCRdb's version includes in-frame clones alone and lacks a portion of them. The top ten hold 2.9% of the sample, which has 100,000 to 120,000 clones, roughly 93% seen once. The source was peripheral blood, collected 28 days after the second AZD1222 dose. These receptors were obtained from an adult who received the AZD1222 COVID-19 vaccine. The CDR3 runs from the conserved cysteine through the conserved F or W. D genes are given only for firm matches. Clone sizes are given selectively: once, few, many, or a class where the clone is expanded.

CDR3	DNA	D	size	V	J
CASSPTGGVRTDTQYF	TGTGCCAGCAGCCCGACTGGGGGGGTCCGCACAGATACGCAGTATTTT	TRBD2	-	TRBV7-6	TRBJ2-3
CSAISGEQYF	TGCAGTGCTATCTCGGGCGAGCAGTACTTC	-	-	TRBV20-1	TRBJ2-7
CASSPGTTSGNTIYF	TGTGCCAGCTCACCGGGGACAACCTCTGGAAACACCATATATTTT	-	-	TRBV18	TRBJ1-3
CASRQGYEQYF	TGTGCCAGTAGGCAGGGTTACGAGCAGTACTTC	-	-	TRBV19	TRBJ2-7
CASGRTIHQPQHF	TGTGCTAGTGGTCGTACTATTCATCAGCCCCAGCATTTT	-	-	TRBV12-5	TRBJ1-5
CASNPGVGKLFF	TGTGCCAGTAATCCAGGGGTTGGAAAACTGTTTTTT	-	-	TRBV19	TRBJ1-4
CASSLGLSDFNYGYTF	TGCGCCAGCAGTTTAGGACTATCGGATTTCAACTATGGCTACACCTTC	-	once	TRBV5-1	TRBJ1-2
CASSTSGTRATNEKLFF	TGTGCCAGCAGCACATCCGGGACCCGTGCAACTAATGAAAAACTGTTTTTT	-	-	TRBV21-1	TRBJ1-4
CASSLGQGTSYEQYF	TGTGCCAGCAGCTTGGGACAGGGAACCTCCTACGAGCAGTACTTC	TRBD1	-	TRBV11-3	TRBJ2-7
CASSSDPPNEKLFF	TGTGCCAGCAGTTCTGACCCGCCGAATGAAAAACTGTTTTTT	-	-	TRBV5-5	TRBJ1-4
CASSEESGGYNEQFF	TGTGCCAGCAGTGAAGAAAGCGGGGGTTACAATGAGCAGTTCTTC	TRBD2	few	TRBV6-1	TRBJ2-1
CASSHPGTSGTPGTDTQYF	TGTGCCAGCAGCCACCCCGGGACTAGCGGAACCCCTGGCACAGATACGCAGTATTTT	TRBD2	-	TRBV3-1/TRBV3-2	TRBJ2-3
CASLAGVPPYEQYF	TGTGCCAGTCTAGCGGGGGTTCCCCCTTACGAGCAGTACTTC	TRBD2	-	TRBV19	TRBJ2-7
CASSLETGGIENSPLHF	TGCGCCAGCAGCTTGGAGACAGGGGGCATTGAGAATTCACCCCTCCACTTT	TRBD1	-	TRBV5-1	TRBJ1-6
CASSLQTGGNYGYTF	TGTGCCAGCAGCTTACAGACAGGGGGTAACTATGGCTACACCTTC	TRBD1	-	TRBV11-2	TRBJ1-2
CASSLIGGSYEKLFF	TGCGCCAGCAGCTTGATAGGGGGCTCTTATGAAAAACTGTTTTTT	TRBD1	-	TRBV5-1	TRBJ1-4
CASSQGLDTEAFF	TGTGCCAGCAGCCAAGGGTTAGACACTGAAGCTTTCTTT	-	-	TRBV14	TRBJ1-1
CASSLNLAGLPYGYTF	TGTGCCAGCAGCTTAAATCTGGCGGGGCTTCCCTATGGCTACACCTTC	-	once	TRBV11-2	TRBJ1-2
CASSSGPLNTEAFF	TGTGCCAGCAGCTCCGGACCTTTGAACACTGAAGCTTTCTTT	-	-	TRBV7-9	TRBJ1-1